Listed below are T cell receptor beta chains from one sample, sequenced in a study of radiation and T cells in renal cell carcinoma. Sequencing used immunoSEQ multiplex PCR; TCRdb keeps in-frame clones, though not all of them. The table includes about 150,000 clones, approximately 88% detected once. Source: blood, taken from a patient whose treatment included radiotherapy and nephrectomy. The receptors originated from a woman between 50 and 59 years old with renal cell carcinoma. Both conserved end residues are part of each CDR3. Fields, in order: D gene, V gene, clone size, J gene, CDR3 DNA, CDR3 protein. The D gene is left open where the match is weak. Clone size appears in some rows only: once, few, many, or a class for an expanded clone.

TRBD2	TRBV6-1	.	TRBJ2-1	TGTGCCAGCAGTGAAAAATCGGTGAGGACTAGCGGGGGGGCCCGAAATGAGCAGTTCTTC	CASSEKSVRTSGGARNEQFF
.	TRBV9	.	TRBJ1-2	TGTGCCAGCAGCGTAGAGCCCGGGTATGGCTACACCTTC	CASSVEPGYGYTF
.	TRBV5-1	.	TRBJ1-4	TGCGCCAGCAGCTTGGGACAGGTTAATGAAAAACTGTTTTTT	CASSLGQVNEKLFF
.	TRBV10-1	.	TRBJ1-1	TGCGCCAGCACGGTGATGGGCGGGGACCAGACTGAAGCTTTCTTT	CASTVMGGDQTEAFF
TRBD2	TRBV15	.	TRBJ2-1	TGTGCCACCAGCAGAGGGGGAGGGGTAGGTAATGAGCAGTTCTTC	CATSRGGGVGNEQFF
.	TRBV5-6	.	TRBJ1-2	TGTGCCAGCAGCTTGGGAGTACAAGGGTTTAACTATGGCTACACCTTC	CASSLGVQGFNYGYTF
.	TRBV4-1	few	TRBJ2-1	TGCGCCAGCAGCTACCAGGACAGCTCCTACAATGAGCAGTTCTTC	CASSYQDSSYNEQFF
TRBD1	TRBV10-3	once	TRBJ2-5	TGTGCCATCAGTGACGGGACAGAAGAGACCCAGTACTTC	CAISDGTEETQYF
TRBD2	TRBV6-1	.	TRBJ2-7	TGTGCCAGCAGTGCCCCAGCGGGGGCGAACTACGAGCAGTACTTC	CASSAPAGANYEQYF
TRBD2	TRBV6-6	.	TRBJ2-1	TGTGCCAGCAGTTCCTCTAGCGGGGGAAGATACAATGAGCAGTTCTTC	CASSSSSGGRYNEQFF
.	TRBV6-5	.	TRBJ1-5	TGTGCCAGCAGTATCGGGCCTCCACCCTATCAGCCCCAGCATTTT	CASSIGPPPYQPQHF
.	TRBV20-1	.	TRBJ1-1	TGCTCAATACTGGGAAACACTGAAGCTTTCTTT	CSILGNTEAFF
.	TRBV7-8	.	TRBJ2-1	TGTGCCAGCAGCTTAGTTTATCGCAGGGGATACAATGAGCAGTTCTTC	CASSLVYRRGYNEQFF
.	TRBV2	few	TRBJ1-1	TGTGCCAGCAGGGCTAGGGTTCTGAACACTGAAGCTTTCTTT	CASRARVLNTEAFF
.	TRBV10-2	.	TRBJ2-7	TGCGCCAGCAGTGAGCCGCCCAGGGGGGGAACCTACGAGCAGTACTTC	CASSEPPRGGTYEQYF
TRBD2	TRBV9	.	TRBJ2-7	TGTGCCAGCAGCCCCACAGCGGGGGGCCGTCAACGTACCTACGAGCAGTACTTC	CASSPTAGGRQRTYEQYF
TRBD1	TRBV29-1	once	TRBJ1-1	TGCAGCGTTGGATCAGGGGGCGAGGGTACTGAAGCTTTCTTT	CSVGSGGEGTEAFF
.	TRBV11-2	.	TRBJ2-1	TGTGCCAGCAGCTTAGGTAGGGTCAATGAGCAGTTCTTC	CASSLGRVNEQFF
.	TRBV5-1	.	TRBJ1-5	TGCGCCAGCAGCTTGGGCGGGTATAGCAATCAGCCCCAGCATTTT	CASSLGGYSNQPQHF
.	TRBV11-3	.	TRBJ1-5	TGTGCCAGCAGCTTAGTCCCCTGGAGCAATCAGCCCCAGCATTTT	CASSLVPWSNQPQHF
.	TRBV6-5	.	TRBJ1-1	TGTGCCAGCAATCGGGGGGACCTCGGGAACACTGAAGCTTTCTTT	CASNRGDLGNTEAFF
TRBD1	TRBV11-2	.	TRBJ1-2	TGTGCCAGCAGTACAGGGGGGGAGGGCTATGGCTACACCTTC	CASSTGGEGYGYTF
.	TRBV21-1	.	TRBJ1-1	TGTGCCAGCAGCAAATCCTCCGACCAATGCGAACGGAACAGGGGAGGGACTGAAGCTTTCTTT	CASSKSSDQCERNRGGTEAFF
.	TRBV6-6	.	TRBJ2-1	TGTGCCAGCAGCTCCCCGGGGCGGTATGAGCAGTTCTTC	CASSSPGRYEQFF
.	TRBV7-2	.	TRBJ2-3	TGTGCCAGCAGCTTTATAAGGGGATCCACAGATACGCAGTATTTT	CASSFIRGSTDTQYF
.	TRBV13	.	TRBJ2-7	TGTGCCAGCAGCCTTGATTCCCGCTACGAGCAGTACTTC	CASSLDSRYEQYF
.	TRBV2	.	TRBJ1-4	TGTGCCAGCAGTGAGTCTAACTTGGGTTATGAAAAACTGTTTTTT	CASSESNLGYEKLFF
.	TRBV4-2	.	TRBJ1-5	TGTGCCAGCAGCCAAGGTTGGGGGCAAAATCAGCCCCAGCATTTT	CASSQGWGQNQPQHF
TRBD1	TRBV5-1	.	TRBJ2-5	TGCGCCAGCTCCTCGACAGGGTGGGTTACGGAGACCCAGTACTTC	CASSSTGWVTETQYF
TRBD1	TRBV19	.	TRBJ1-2	TGTGCCAGTAGTATTGATTGGGAGGGGGCCTACACCTTC	CASSIDWEGAYTF
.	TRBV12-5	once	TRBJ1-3	TGTGCTAGTGGTCGGGGAGAGAGCTCTGGAAACACCATATATTTT	CASGRGESSGNTIYF
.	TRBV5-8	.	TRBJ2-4	TGTGCCAGCAGCTCCCGCTTTGAATTCCAAAACATTCAGTACTTC	CASSSRFEFQNIQYF
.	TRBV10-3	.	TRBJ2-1	TGTGCCATCAGTGGGGACTCCGGGGGAGCGAGGGGGAATGAGCAGTTCTTC	CAISGDSGGARGNEQFF
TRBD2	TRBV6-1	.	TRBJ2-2	TGTGCCAGCAGTGAGCTAGCGGGGGTCACCGGGGAGCTGTTTTTT	CASSELAGVTGELFF
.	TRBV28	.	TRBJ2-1	TGTGCCAGCAGACCCCCGCAGGGGTATGAGCAGTTCTTC	CASRPPQGYEQFF
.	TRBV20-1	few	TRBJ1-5	TGCAGTGCTGGGCGGGGGCGCGGGGAGCATTTT	CSAGRGRGEHF
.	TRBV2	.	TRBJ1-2	TGTGCCAGCACTATGGGGAGCTATGGCTACACCTTC	CASTMGSYGYTF
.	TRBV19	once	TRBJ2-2	TGTGCCAGTAGTACCACAGGGCCCGGGGAGCTGTTTTTT	CASSTTGPGELFF
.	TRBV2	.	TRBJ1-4	TGTGCCAGCGGGGGGCCCCTTGAAAAACTGTTTTTT	CASGGPLEKLFF
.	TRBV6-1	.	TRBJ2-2	TGTGCCAGCAGGGAAAGCAGGGATTCCGGGGAGCTGTTTTTT	CASRESRDSGELFF
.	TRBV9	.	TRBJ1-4	TGTGCCAGCAGCCCTCAGGGGACGGCAACTCATGAAAAACTGTTTTTT	CASSPQGTATHEKLFF
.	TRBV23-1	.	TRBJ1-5	TGCGCCAGCAGTCAACCTCCGGGACAAGGGACCGATCAGCCCCAGCATTTT	CASSQPPGQGTDQPQHF
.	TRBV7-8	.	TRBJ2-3	TGTGCCAGCATGATGCGGGGGCCCCCAGATACGCAGTATTTT	CASMMRGPPDTQYF
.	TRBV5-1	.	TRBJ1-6	TGCGCCAGCAGCTTGGGTTCTACCAAAACAAAATCACCCCTCCACTTT	CASSLGSTKTKSPLHF
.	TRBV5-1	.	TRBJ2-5	TGCGCCAGCAGCTTGTATTCAGGGGGGGAGACCCAGTACTTC	CASSLYSGGETQYF
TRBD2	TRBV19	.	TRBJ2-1	TGTGCCAGTAGTTGGCTAGCGGGTAGTGATGAGCAGTTCTTC	CASSWLAGSDEQFF
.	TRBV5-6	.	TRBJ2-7	TGTGCCAGCAGCTTAGGGCGGTGGGGCAACGAGCAGTACTTC	CASSLGRWGNEQYF
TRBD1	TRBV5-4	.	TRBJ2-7	TGTGCCAGCAGCTCAACGACAGGGAACGGGTACGAGCAGTACTTC	CASSSTTGNGYEQYF
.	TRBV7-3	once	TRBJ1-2	TGTGCCAGCAGCCCCGAAGCGAACTATGGCTACACCTTC	CASSPEANYGYTF
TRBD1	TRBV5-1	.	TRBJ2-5	TGCGCCAGCAGCCCTGAGGGACAGAGGACGGAGACCCAGTACTTC	CASSPEGQRTETQYF
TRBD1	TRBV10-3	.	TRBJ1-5	TGTGCCATCAGTGAGTCACAGGGGGGTAATCAGCCCCAGCATTTT	CAISESQGGNQPQHF
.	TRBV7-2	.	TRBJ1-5	TGTGCCAGCACATTGACAGGTAGCAATCAGCCCCAGCATTTT	CASTLTGSNQPQHF
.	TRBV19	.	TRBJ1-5	TGTGCCAGTATTGGTACGTATAGCAATCAGCCCCAGCATTTT	CASIGTYSNQPQHF
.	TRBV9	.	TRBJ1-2	TGTGCCAGCAGCGTAGTATCGTCTGTCTGGGGACTCACCTTC	CASSVVSSVWGLTF